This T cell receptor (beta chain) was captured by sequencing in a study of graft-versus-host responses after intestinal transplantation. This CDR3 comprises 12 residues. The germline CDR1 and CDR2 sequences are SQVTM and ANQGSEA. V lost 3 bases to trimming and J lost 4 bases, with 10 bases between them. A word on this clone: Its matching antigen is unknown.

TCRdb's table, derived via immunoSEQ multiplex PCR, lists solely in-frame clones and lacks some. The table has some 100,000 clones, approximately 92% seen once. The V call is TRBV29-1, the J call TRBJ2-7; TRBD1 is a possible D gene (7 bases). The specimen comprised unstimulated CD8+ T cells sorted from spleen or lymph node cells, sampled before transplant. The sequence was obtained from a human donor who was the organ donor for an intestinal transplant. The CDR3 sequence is CSVDRGDYEQYF. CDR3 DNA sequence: TGCAGCGTTGACAGGGGGGATTACGAGCAGTACTTC.